The following is a TCR beta chain sequence with its context. Its antigen specificity is not known. These data originate in a study of CXCR3-negative and CXCR3-positive naive CD8 T cells (dated by TCRdb to about 2019). About the full investigation: In total, roughly 140 million TRB reads were obtained, corresponding to roughly 1.5 +/- 0.3 million reads per library. The diversity and physicochemical repertoire analyses included 11 donors pooled from two independent experiments. Naive subsets from about 5 donors and memory cells from 3 donors were included in the TRBV-TRBJ cluster analysis.

Each CD8+ T cell subset was flow-sorted in triplicate, with over 250,000 cells per subset placed directly into RLT lysis buffer. To exclude memory contaminants, naive CD8+ T cells were stringently defined as CD45RO-CCR7+CD27+CD95-. Standard density gradient centrifugation was used to isolate peripheral blood mononuclear cells from buffy coats. Naive CXCR3-negative and CXCR3-positive CD8+ T cells were flow-sorted on a FACSAria III. Total RNA was extracted from sorted cells with an RNeasy Mini Kit. Reading the germline V gene gives CDR1 SQVTM and CDR2 ANQGSEA. The CDR3 measures 16 amino acids from cysteine to phenylalanine. The coding DNA is unavailable. The study at large found these results: Compared with CXCR3-negative naive cells, CXCR3-positive naive cells had TRB CDR3s with higher hydrophobicity (lower Kidera factor 4), lower energy, and higher strength and volume indices. Freshly isolated PBMCs were used for most assays because CXCR3 expression partially decreased after cryopreservation. Surface CD5, linked to self-reactivity in mice, was comparable between naive subsets; TCR interaction strength was therefore also inferred from TRB CDR3 physicochemical properties. Comparably high repertoire diversity was found in both naive subsets, whereas much lower repertoire diversity was found in memory CD8+ T cells. TRBV-TRBJ usage was similar between naive CXCR3-negative and CXCR3-positive cells from the same donor, while memory cells showed distinct patterns.

The instrument given in TCRdb is NextSeq 550. The Human TCR Profiling Kit (MiLaboratory) was used to prepare UMI-labeled 5' RACE TRB cDNA libraries. The full amount of extracted RNA was used for cDNA synthesis, and the full amount of resulting cDNA was used for PCR amplification. The libraries were made side by side, with each library going through the same number of PCR cycles. In the authors' own workflow: With a requirement of at least two reads per UMI, MIGEC and MiXCR extracted about 50,000 +/- 10,000 unique UMI-labeled TRB cDNA molecules per library. On average, around 40,000 +/- 10,000 functional in-frame TRB CDR3 nucleotide clonotypes lacking stop codons were found per library. Diversity metrics, including normalized Shannon-Wiener and Chao1, were computed in VDJtools after downsampling to 5000 UMI-labeled TRB molecules per sample. For the central five CDR3 residues, VDJtools calculated physicochemical properties weighted by clonotype size, namely interaction energy, strength, volume and Kidera factor 4. The reads were reprocessed in TCRdb, with one entry per CDR3 protein sequence and no accompanying DNA. The V and J calls reflect TCRdb's pipeline rather than the authors' work. This sample's records show some 130,000 distinct CDR3 sequences. The ten largest clones capture 0.59% of the sample.

The source material was naive CXCR3+ CD8+ T cells from blood. In light of the paper, this sample's cell subset or site label describes: CD45RO-CCR7+CD27+CD95- naive CD8+ T cells expressing CXCR3 (TNR3+). This receptor chain uses TRBV29-1 and TRBJ1-2; TCRdb names TRBD1, which stays unverified in the absence of DNA. This TCR was sampled from a human donor in good health. Some clones in this sample may be carry-over from other donors' samples. The CDR3 protein is CSVEVAWTAKGYGYTF.